This TCR beta chain stems from a study of vaccination effects on CD4 cells after COVID-19. Sequencing followed a ViraFEST assay step that expanded antigen-specific CD4+ T cells with viral peptide pools. After roughly 10 days in culture, the CD4+ T cells were isolated. Convalescent patients had PCR-confirmed SARS-CoV-2 infection between March and December 2020. The germline V gene encodes CDR1 MNHNY and CDR2 SVGAGI (reference sequence). V was clipped by 4 bases and J by 6 bases; unmatched bases: 6. The CDR3 has 14 amino acids. The table came from immunoSEQ multiplex PCR; TCRdb's copy has only in-frame clones and leaves some out. The repertoire holds under 70,000 clones, with around 76% as singletons. Note on this clone: Antigen: not known.

The sequencing here drew on CD4+ T cells from PBMCs cultured with HIV peptides, taken before COVID-19 vaccination. Subset defined: HIV-1 Nef peptide pool negative control/reference culture. This chain connects TRBV6-6 to TRBJ2-7, with 10 nucleotides matching TRBD2. This clonotype was sampled from a human donor who had a prior SARS-CoV-2 infection. The CDR3 here is CASSSQAGGPEQYF. CDR3 in DNA: TGTGCCAGCAGTTCTCAAGCGGGAGGGCCCGAGCAGTACTTC.